These 9 T cell receptor beta chains were all obtained from the same sample, sequenced in a study of T-cell reconstitution after alpha-beta-depleted transplantation in children. Preparation of the TCRbeta library was carried out with unique molecular identifiers. A single record per CDR3 protein comes from TCRdb applying MiXCR to the PCR reads. The data show under 850,000 distinct CDR3 sequences, with around 13% seen just once and about 0.77% held by the top ten. Sequencing was performed on PBMCs, taken before TCRalphabeta/CD19-depleted stem cell transplant. Receptor source: a girl between 2 and 10 years old with congenital amegakaryocytic thrombocytopenia, due to receive a stem cell transplant.

The chain joins TRBV7-7 to TRBJ2-5, with D hard to call. CDR3 length equals 13 residues. Trimming took off 2 bases at V and 7 bases at J, with 11 bases between the two ends. CDR1 is SSHAT, CDR2 FNYEAQ, per germline (reference sequence). CDR3 loop: CASSLTAARTQYF. The CDR3 coding sequence is TGTGCCAGCAGCTTAACTGCCGCAAGGACCCAGTACTTC.

On this clonotype: A much bigger clone sits one base away, suggesting this may be a read error. The rearrangement joins TRBV5-1 to TRBJ2-1; 7 nucleotides match TRBD2. The CDR3 runs 16 residues. Germline V gives CDR1 SGHRS, CDR2 YFSETQ. With V trimmed by 0 bases and J by 9 bases, 12 bases remained unmatched. The CDR3 loop is CASSLVGTTVGVEQFF. DNA of the CDR3: TGCGCCAGCAGCTTGGTGGGGACTACCGTCGGTGTTGAGCAGTTCTTC.

This clonotype was observed at least ten times. The V call is TRBV20-1, the J call TRBJ2-1; 9 nucleotides line up with TRBD1. Germline CDR1 DFQATT, CDR2 SNEGSKA (reference sequence). The V gene end was trimmed by 0 bases and the J gene end by 4 bases; junction bases not matched to a gene: 7. There are 16 residues in the CDR3. This chain's CDR3 is CSARDRDRANYNEQFF. CDR3 nucleotide sequence: TGCAGTGCTAGAGATCGGGACAGGGCAAATTACAATGAGCAGTTCTTC.

The sample holds a few counts of this clonotype. The V call is TRBV5-1, the J call TRBJ2-1; 12 bases map to TRBD2. The V gene's germline CDR1 is SGHRS and CDR2 YFSETQ. This CDR3 has 18 residues. J lost 5 bases, V lost 4 bases, and 13 bases had no gene match. CDR3 DNA sequence: TGCGCCAGCAGCCCGATACTAGCGGGAGGTACCATTAACAATGAGCAGTTCTTC. This encodes CASSPILAGGTINNEQFF.

This clonotype showed up just a few times. The chain employs TRBV15 and TRBJ2-5; 14 nucleotides line up with TRBD2. The CDR3 consists of 18 residues. Looked up from germline, CDR1 is LNHNV and CDR2 is YYDKDF (reference sequence). V was pared by 9 bases and J by 5 bases, with 17 bases of the junction left unmatched. The CDR3 DNA reads TGTGCCACAAACTCTCACAGACCGGGACTAGCGGGAGAGGAGACCCAGTACTTC. Protein: CATNSHRPGLAGEETQYF.

The chain links TRBV20-1 to TRBJ2-5, with 9 bases matching TRBD1. The CDR3 consists of 18 residues. V shed 6 bases and J 0 bases; nucleotides not matched to a gene: 17. Germline CDR1 and CDR2: DFQATT and SNEGSKA (reference sequence). The CDR3 reads CSATGRDRATKYQETQYF. For the CDR3, the DNA is TGCAGTGCCACGGGCCGGGACAGGGCTACGAAGTACCAAGAGACCCAGTACTTC.

This chain connects TRBV5-1 to TRBJ2-1, with D possibly TRBD1 on 5 matching bases. The CDR3 totals 14 residues. The germline V gene encodes CDR1 SGHRS and CDR2 YFSETQ. With 3 bases removed from V and 2 bases from J, the gap between germline ends came to 9 bases. The CDR3 loop reads CASSSQGPYNEQFF. As DNA, the CDR3 is TGCGCCAGCAGCTCCCAGGGTCCCTACAATGAGCAGTTCTTC.

This clonotype showed up many times. V usage is TRBV28 and J usage is TRBJ2-7; D is possibly TRBD2 (5 bases). V gave up 6 bases and J gave up 2 bases, with 11 bases separating them. The length of the CDR3 is 13 residues. CDR1 and CDR2 (germline): MDHEN, SYDVKM. CDR3 sequence (DNA): TGTGCCAGCAGCGGGGTCGGTACCTACGAGCAGTACTTC. Protein sequence: CASSGVGTYEQYF.

The V call is TRBV7-9, the J call TRBJ1-5, with D perhaps TRBD1 (6 bases). V lost 1 base, J lost 4 bases, and 8 bases lay in between. The CDR3 is made up of 14 amino acids. Per the germline V gene, CDR1 is SEHNR and CDR2 is FQNEAQ (reference sequence). DNA for the CDR3: TGTGCCAGCAGCTTAGGGACAGAGAATCAGCCCCAGCATTTT. This gives the protein CASSLGTENQPQHF.